Included here is one T cell receptor beta chain sequence, with context. This record comes from a study of beta chain features in type 1 diabetes. Of the isolated RNA, all was reverse transcribed, and so the sequenced material was expressed TCRB transcripts. The table came from immunoSEQ multiplex PCR; TCRdb's copy has only in-frame clones and leaves some out. The sample lists over 65,000 clones, around a third seen once, with over 0.4% in the top ten. Sequencing was carried out using stem cell memory CD4+ T cells from blood. The sequence came from a woman under 30 in good health.

The CDR3 DNA follows: TGTGCCAGCAGCTTAGATTGGTCGTCCGCCTACGAGCAGTACTTC. Translated: CASSLDWSSAYEQYF. The chain links TRBV7-9 to TRBJ2-5, with D unresolved. The better agreement between TRBJ2-7 and the DNA end casts doubt on the J call. The CDR3 runs 15 residues. The germline CDR1 and CDR2 sequences are SEHNR and FQNEAQ (reference sequence).